This T cell receptor beta chain was sequenced during a study of shared clonotypes between healthy human individuals. On the study more broadly: For every donor, three CD4 naive, three CD4 memory, two CD8 naive and one CD8 memory plates were used.

To note about this clone: Its antigen is currently unknown.

Regarding the study as a whole: How much donors shared clonotypes was expected to be affected by sequencing depth.

The CDR3 has 16 residues. The V gene end was trimmed by 4 bases and the J gene end by 4 bases; junction bases not matched to a gene: 7. Per the germline V gene, CDR1 is SNHLY and CDR2 is FYNNEI. The split of CD4+ cells yielded CD45RA+ naive and CD45RA-negative memory subsets. In the original analysis: Sequence data from immunoSEQ were junction-only and lacked quality scores; consequently, filtering differed. Libraries were prepared by immunoSEQ multiplex PCR; TCRdb keeps only in-frame clonotypes and omits some of them. Clonal size and the V and J genes are those of that table, whereas D and trimming came from the DNA. The sample lists approximately 1,000,000 clones, approximately 77% seen once, with more than 0.85% in the top ten.

The chain has TRBV2 and TRBJ2-2; 9 bases align to TRBD2. The clonotype originates from a man aged 18 to 29 in good health. Some clones in this sample may be carry-over from other donors' samples. The specimen was memory CD4+ T cells from PBMCs. Subset in this sample: CD45RA-negative fraction. For the CDR3, the DNA is TGTGCCAGCAGTGTGGCTAGCGGGATTGTCACCGGGGAGCTGTTTTTT. Its translation is CASSVASGIVTGELFF.